The 13 T cell receptor beta chains below all came from one sample that was sequenced in a study of identifying expanded T cells in peripheral blood. Repertoires were generated with immunoSEQ multiplex PCR, while TCRdb's copy carries only in-frame clones and drops some. This table has around 100,000 clones, more than 85% appearing once. The material sequenced was blood. All receptors derive from a person aged 18 to 75 in good health.

This chain connects TRBV2 to TRBJ1-5, with a tentative D call TRBD1 (5 bases). The CDR3 runs 17 residues. V was shortened by 2 bases and J by 0 bases, with 14 bases between the two germline ends. Germline loops: CDR1 SNHLY, CDR2 FYNNEI. The CDR3 spells CASSETAGPYSNQPQHF. The CDR3 coding sequence is TGTGCCAGCAGTGAAACGGCAGGGCCGTATAGCAATCAGCCCCAGCATTTT. Full variable domain (outside the CDR3, taken from reference TRBV2 and TRBJ1-5): EPEVTQTPSHQVTQMGQEVILRCVPISNHLYFYWYRQILGQKVEFLVSFYNNEISEKSEIFDDQFSVERPDGSNFTLKIRSTKLEDSAMYFCASSETAGPYSNQPQHFGDGTRLSIL.

V usage is TRBV27 and J usage is TRBJ2-1; TRBD2 aligns across 8 bases. The CDR3 sequence is 16 residues long. The ends lost 0 bases at V and 0 bases at J; junction bases unmatched: 1. Germline CDR1 is MNHEY and CDR2 is SMNVEV (reference sequence). Here the CDR3 reads CASSLSLAASYNEQFF. The CDR3 nucleotides are TGTGCCAGCAGTTTATCACTAGCGGCCTCCTACAATGAGCAGTTCTTC.

Notes on this clone: Relative to the germline gene, one junction end is altered; a read error may explain this. V and J are TRBV7-2 and TRBJ2-7; 11 bases fit TRBD1. This CDR3 spans 14 amino acids. Germline values: CDR1 SGHTA, CDR2 FQGNSA. Written as DNA, the CDR3 is TGTGCCAGCAGCTTAGATGGGGCCGGGACAGGGGGTTTCTTC. Translating it yields CASSLDGAGTGGFF. Looking up the rest from reference TRBV7-2 and TRBJ2-7 gives the full variable domain: GAGVSQSPSNKVTEKGKDVELRCDPISGHTALYWYRQSLGQGLEFLIYFQGNSAPDKSGLPSDRFSAERTGGSVSTLTIQRTQQEDSAVYLCASSLDGAGTGGFFGPGTRLTVT.

The chain links TRBV9 to TRBJ1-6, with D unresolved. V was cut by 3 bases and J by 7 bases, with 11 bases left in between. This CDR3 has 14 residues. Germline V lookup: CDR1 SGDLS, CDR2 YYNGEE. CDR3: CASSAAPVNSPLHF. The CDR3 DNA reads as TGTGCCAGCAGCGCGGCCCCGGTAAATTCACCCCTCCACTTT. Full variable domain (remainder filled in from reference TRBV9 and TRBJ1-6): DSGVTQTPKHLITATGQRVTLRCSPRSGDLSVYWYQQSLDQGLQFLIQYYNGEERAKGNILERFSAQQFPDLHSELNLSSLELGDSALYFCASSAAPVNSPLHFGNGTRLTVT.

This CDR3 reads CASSLGLGAWQPQHF. Here the CDR3 DNA reads TGTGCCAGCAGCTTAGGACTGGGGGCGTGGCAGCCCCAGCATTTT. The chain links TRBV7-2 to TRBJ1-5, with D perhaps matching TRBD1 (6 bases). Looked up from germline, CDR1 is SGHTA and CDR2 is FQGNSA. V lost 1 base, J lost 7 bases, and 14 bases lay in between. The CDR3 runs 15 residues.

The V and J genes are TRBV14 and TRBJ1-2; tentative D call: TRBD1 (5 bases). The CDR3 is 14 residues long. Per germline, CDR1 SGHDN and CDR2 FVKESK. The ends were cut back, 4 bases at V and 5 bases at J, with 14 bases in the middle. In DNA, the CDR3 is TGTGCCAGCAGCCGGGGCGGGGCCGGGTATGGCTACACCTTC. Its protein is CASSRGGAGYGYTF.

This chain connects TRBV7-9 to TRBJ2-7, with a tentative D call TRBD2 (6 bases). CDR3 length: 14 residues. V was trimmed by 3 bases and J by 2 bases, leaving 11 bases between them. Germline CDR1 reads SEHNR; CDR2 reads FQNEAQ (reference sequence). Here the CDR3 DNA reads TGTGCCAGCAGCTTCGGGAGCCAGACCTACGAGCAGTACTTC. Amino acids: CASSFGSQTYEQYF. Drawing the rest from reference TRBV7-9 and TRBJ2-7, the complete variable domain is DTGVSQNPRHKITKRGQNVTFRCDPISEHNRLYWYRQTLGQGPEFLTYFQNEAQLEKSRLLSDRFSAERPKGSFSTLEIQRTEQGDSAMYLCASSFGSQTYEQYFGPGTRLTVT.

V and J are TRBV28 and TRBJ1-5; D perhaps matches TRBD1 (5 bases). CDR3 length: 16 amino acids. Germline CDR1 is MDHEN and CDR2 is SYDVKM. V was shortened by 5 bases and J by 5 bases, with 19 bases between the two germline ends. The CDR3 DNA reads as TGTGCCAGCAGTCCCGTAGGAGGGGCGCGTTATCAGCCCCAGCATTTT. As protein: CASSPVGGARYQPQHF.

The CDR3 here is CSVIGSAEAFF. CDR3 DNA: TGCAGCGTGATAGGGAGCGCTGAAGCTTTCTTT. This chain links TRBV29-1 with TRBJ1-1; D uncertain. Looked up from germline, CDR1 is SQVTM and CDR2 is ANQGSEA. V lost 6 bases and J lost 6, with 11 bases in between. This CDR3 has 11 amino acids.

In its sample, this clone was seen once. The chain uses TRBV2 and TRBJ2-7; possibly TRBD1 or TRBD2 for D (6 bases each). Trimming pared 8 bases from V and 9 bases from J, leaving 17 bases between. Germline-derived CDR1 and CDR2 are SNHLY and FYNNEI. The length of the CDR3 is 12 residues. The CDR3 loop reads CASHRLGGGQYF. The CDR3 nucleotides are TGTGCCAGCCACCGCTTGGGGGGCGGGCAGTACTTC.

The chain couples TRBV4-3 to TRBJ1-2; no reliable D call. Germline V gene data show CDR1 as LGHNA and CDR2 as YSLEER. This CDR3 contains 15 residues. V was shortened by 0 bases and J by 3 bases, with 11 bases between the two germline ends. The CDR3 DNA sequence: TGCGCCAGCAGCCAAGATCGAGGCAGCGACTATGGCTACACCTTC. As protein: CASSQDRGSDYGYTF.

The chain carries TRBV7-9 and TRBJ1-2; 9 bases are a match to TRBD1. The CDR3 contains 17 residues. The ends lost 2 bases at V and 2 bases at J; junction bases unmatched: 9. CDR1 and CDR2 from the germline V gene are SEHNR and FQNEAQ (reference sequence). As DNA, the CDR3 is TGTGCCAGCAGCTTAAACGTCGGACAGGGGCCCAACTATGGCTACACCTTC. It specifies CASSLNVGQGPNYGYTF.

The V call is TRBV5-4, the J call TRBJ1-2; D is undetermined. This CDR3 is 13 amino acids long. CDR1 and CDR2 from the germline V gene are SGHNT and YYREEE (reference sequence). Between the trimmed V and J ends, which lost 0 bases and 4 bases, there was a span of 7 bases. CDR3 DNA sequence: TGTGCCAGCAGCTTGGTGGGAGGCTATGGCTACACCTTC. Amino acids: CASSLVGGYGYTF.